This T cell receptor beta chain was found in a study of control samples from healthy donors and cancer patients (dated by TCRdb to 2020 to 2021). Libraries were built with the immunoSEQ multiplex PCR assay. Drawn from immuneACCESS, this table holds only the in-frame rearrangements with V and J called that TCRdb kept. Clones are partly lost; checked studies trace under half to an unresolved V gene and leave the rest unexplained. The sample table lists approximately 89,000 clones, more than 75% of them with a count of one. The ten largest clones take up around a fifth of the sample. Regarding this clone: The clone's antigen remains unknown. No much larger clonotype is one base removed from it; base qualities were not supplied.

The cysteine opens and the valine closes a CDR3 of 14 amino acids. Left in the record is the CDR3 DNA by itself, 42 bases read in frame from the first base. As encoded in the germline V gene, CDR1 is MNHEY while CDR2 is SVGAGI. The V end gives up 6 bases and the J end 2 bases, leaving 7 bases in the junction not matched to a gene. Sequencing was done on a sample of blood. This receptor was taken from a man younger than 40 in good health. This receptor chain uses TRBV6-5 and TRBJ2-7; TRBD1 lines up with 7 middle nucleotides. This receptor carries the CDR3 CASSATGTTYEQYV. The base sequence is TGTGCCAGCAGCGCGACAGGGACCACCTACGAGCAGTACGTC.